The sequence of this T cell receptor beta chain was determined in a study of long-term antiretroviral therapy in people with HIV. The CDR3 covers 16 residues. The germline V and J ends were trimmed by 4 bases and 2 bases, with 13 bases remaining between them. Germline V lookup: CDR1 SGHRS, CDR2 YFSETQ. Samples were assayed with immunoSEQ v3.0 at survey level. This table comes from immunoSEQ multiplex PCR, and its TCRdb copy is limited to in-frame clones, with some not included. The sample yields about 28,000 clones, around 83% seen once. As concerns this clone: Its antigen is as yet unknown.

Findings and limits, study-wide: Once patients were on ART, diversity went higher but still fell short of transplant donor controls.

Two or more post-ART PBMC samples, plus at least one pre-ART sample, were available for each donor. Participants living with HIV all received treatment in the United States. Each specimen consisted of about 0.85-11 million cryopreserved PBMC prior to extraction of DNA. This specimen was unsorted PBMCs, taken 0.8 years after starting antiretroviral therapy. This TCR derives from a woman aged 25 to 39 with HIV. J is TRBJ1-6 and V is TRBV5-1; D might be TRBD1 (6 bases). CDR3 nucleotide sequence: TGCGCCAGCAGCACGGGACATCTCCCCTATAATTCACCCCTCCACTTT. It yields the protein CASSTGHLPYNSPLHF.